This entry concerns a single TCR beta chain. The antigen is undetermined. This sample was taken from a study of cytomegalovirus exposure and HLA in healthy donors. V was trimmed by 2 bases and J by 4 bases, leaving 8 bases between them. The CDR3 has 13 amino acids. CDR1 SNHLY and CDR2 FYNNEI come from the germline V gene. Study-wide results and caveats: The authors later linked a missense DCLRE1C variant to TCR beta V- and J-gene trimming. Among TCR beta chains, those listed as cytomegalovirus-associated numbered about 160. Later on, an analysis tied 15,000 to 20,000 TCR beta sequences to HLA alleles at 0.05 false discovery rate. Published work reported that the classifier diagnosed cytomegalovirus status with high specificity and sensitivity.

The PCR contained 60 Vbeta and 13 Jbeta primers. Some clones are missing from TCRdb's copy, which holds only in-frame ones; the method was immunoSEQ multiplex PCR. The repertoire includes 150,000 to 250,000 clones, approximately 79% of them detected once, and around 1.6% sits in the top ten. The chain recombines TRBV2 with TRBJ1-1; no clear D. The origin of this receptor is a girl aged 5-17 years in good health and CMV-seropositive. Sequenced material: PBMCs. Here the CDR3 DNA reads TGTGCCAGCAGTGAATTTATTTCCACTGAAGCTTTCTTT. This encodes CASSEFISTEAFF.